This T cell receptor beta chain was documented in a study of beta chain features in type 1 diabetes. Overall study findings and caveats: TCRB rearrangement may or may not be influenced by HLA type; here this remained unresolved. Among type 1 diabetes patients, VDJ junctions had fewer insertions and more deletions. All four CD4+ subsets of Type 1 diabetes patients contained TCRB CDR3s that were moderately but significantly shorter.

The germline CDR1 and CDR2 sequences are LGHNA and YNFKEQ. Unmatched junction bases numbered 11, after V lost 4 bases and J lost 6 bases. There are 17 residues in the CDR3. Since all of the isolated RNA was reverse transcribed, expressed TCRB transcripts were what got sequenced. Profiled with immunoSEQ multiplex PCR; TCRdb holds only in-frame clones, not every one. Of roughly 150,000 clones in the sample, 10% were seen once. With respect to this clone: Its antigen is unidentified.

The V and J genes are TRBV4-2 and TRBJ2-2; 10 nucleotides line up with TRBD2. This clonotype was obtained from a man between 25 and 39 years old with type 1 diabetes. Sequenced: central memory CD4+ T cells from blood. The CDR3 bases are TGTGCCAGCAGCCTCAGATCTAGCGGGAGTGCATCCGGGGAGCTGTTTTTT. Translating gives CASSLRSSGSASGELFF.